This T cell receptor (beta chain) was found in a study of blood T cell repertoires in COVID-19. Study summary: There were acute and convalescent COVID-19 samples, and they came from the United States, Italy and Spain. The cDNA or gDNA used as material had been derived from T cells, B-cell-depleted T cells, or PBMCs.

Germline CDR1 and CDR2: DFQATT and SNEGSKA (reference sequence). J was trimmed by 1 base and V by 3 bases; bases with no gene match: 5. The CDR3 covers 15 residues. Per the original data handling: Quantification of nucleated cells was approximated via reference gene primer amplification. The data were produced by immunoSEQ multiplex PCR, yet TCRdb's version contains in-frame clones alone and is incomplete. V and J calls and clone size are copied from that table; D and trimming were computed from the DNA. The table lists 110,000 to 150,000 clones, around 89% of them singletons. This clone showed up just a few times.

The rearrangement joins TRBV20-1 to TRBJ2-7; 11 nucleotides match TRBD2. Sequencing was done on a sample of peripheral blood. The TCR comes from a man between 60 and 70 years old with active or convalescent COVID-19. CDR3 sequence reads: CSASSTSGGSYEQYF. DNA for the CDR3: TGCAGTGCTAGTTCCACTAGCGGGGGATCCTACGAGCAGTACTTC.